A selection of T cell receptor beta chains follows, all from one sample in a study of blood T cell repertoires in COVID-19. The table came from immunoSEQ multiplex PCR; TCRdb's copy has only in-frame clones and leaves some out. The table lists nearly 350,000 clones, around 80% of them singletons. Sequences were obtained from peripheral blood. Receptors were obtained from a young man with active or convalescent COVID-19. Each CDR3 is given without its conserved first and last residue. A D gene is named only where the DNA matches it firmly. The size field is filled for only some rows; it gives once, few, many or a size class.

j_call: TRBJ1-3
v_call: TRBV7-2
clone_size: .
d_call: .
cdr3_aa: ASSRRAGSSGNTIY

j_call: TRBJ1-5
v_call: TRBV5-6
clone_size: .
d_call: TRBD1
cdr3_aa: ASSSYDRVISNQPQH

j_call: TRBJ1-2
v_call: TRBV18
clone_size: once
d_call: .
cdr3_aa: ASSPPNRDDYGYT

j_call: TRBJ2-7
v_call: TRBV28
clone_size: .
d_call: TRBD1
cdr3_aa: ASSYPGTVSEQY

j_call: TRBJ2-7
v_call: TRBV5-4
clone_size: .
d_call: TRBD1
cdr3_aa: ASSLPLGQGAYEQY

j_call: TRBJ2-2
v_call: TRBV7-9
clone_size: .
d_call: .
cdr3_aa: ASSPRTILTTGELF

j_call: TRBJ2-7
v_call: TRBV18
clone_size: .
d_call: .
cdr3_aa: ASSPPLQGVNEQY

j_call: TRBJ2-7
v_call: TRBV11-3
clone_size: .
d_call: .
cdr3_aa: ASSLGQASYEQY

j_call: TRBJ1-5
v_call: TRBV19
clone_size: few
d_call: .
cdr3_aa: ASIAVAGTIQPQH

j_call: TRBJ1-3
v_call: TRBV4-1
clone_size: .
d_call: .
cdr3_aa: ASSQGAIFSGNTIY

j_call: TRBJ2-1
v_call: TRBV3-1/TRBV3-2
clone_size: once
d_call: TRBD1
cdr3_aa: ASSSGTGANNEQF

j_call: TRBJ1-5
v_call: TRBV24-1
clone_size: .
d_call: .
cdr3_aa: ATSDSHGNQPQH

j_call: TRBJ1-6
v_call: TRBV20-1
clone_size: .
d_call: .
cdr3_aa: SARVGGPLH

j_call: TRBJ2-1
v_call: TRBV15
clone_size: .
d_call: TRBD2
cdr3_aa: ATSRGLAETYNEQF

j_call: TRBJ2-1
v_call: TRBV4-2
clone_size: .
d_call: TRBD1
cdr3_aa: ASSFGQGKF

j_call: TRBJ2-7
v_call: TRBV7-2
clone_size: .
d_call: TRBD2
cdr3_aa: ASSSLAGEIYEQY

j_call: TRBJ2-1
v_call: TRBV2
clone_size: .
d_call: TRBD2
cdr3_aa: ATHRGRADNEQF

j_call: TRBJ2-2
v_call: TRBV30
clone_size: .
d_call: TRBD2
cdr3_aa: AWALGLAGNAGELF

j_call: TRBJ1-5
v_call: TRBV6-5
clone_size: .
d_call: .
cdr3_aa: AIGQSDGPQH

j_call: TRBJ2-1
v_call: TRBV18
clone_size: .
d_call: TRBD2
cdr3_aa: ASSLSGGGHNEQF

j_call: TRBJ1-4
v_call: TRBV10-2
clone_size: .
d_call: .
cdr3_aa: ARSREKLF

j_call: TRBJ2-7
v_call: TRBV4-3
clone_size: few
d_call: .
cdr3_aa: ASSQDRTTHYEQY

j_call: TRBJ2-7
v_call: TRBV19
clone_size: .
d_call: .
cdr3_aa: ASSPQERSYEQY